This TCR beta chain comes out of a study of T cell repertoires in cytomegalovirus infection. About the study: In public TCR beta signatures, there were indications of both CMV infection and matching HLA type. The study's findings and limits: The cumulative frequency of public TCR beta families identified carriers of CMV plus the relevant HLA. In two of eight donors, the top clonotype was HLA-C-restricted CMV-specific.

TCRdb passed the reads through MiXCR, listing each CDR3 protein once. The sample lists roughly 310,000 distinct CDR3 sequences, 17% seen once, with around 12% in the top ten. The germline V gene has CDR1 MDHEN and CDR2 SYDVKM. V lost 8 bases and J lost 8; bases outside the gene matches: 14. The CDR3 runs to 14 residues. This clonotype has at least ten counts. Its target is not known. Sequencing was performed on PBMCs. The chain is built from TRBV28 and TRBJ1-2; 7 bases agree with TRBD1. The clonotype was recovered from a human donor in good health (CMV status not recorded). Some clones in this sample may be carry-over from other donors' samples. The CDR3: CASGHFVLGGGYTF. In DNA form, the CDR3 reads TGTGCCAGCGGCCATTTCGTATTAGGGGGCGGCTACACCTTC.